The subject of this entry is one T cell receptor beta chain. Its cognate antigen is unknown. The data belong to a study of T cell responses to AZD1222 COVID-19 vaccine. General study results and limits: The study sampled repertoires only after the peak T cell response. Vaccine-related CD4 TCRs covered spike, predominating at 160-218 and 743-854. Mostly white British, mostly female donors; authors suggested clonal diversity may be underestimated.

Sequenced by immunoSEQ multiplex PCR; TCRdb stores in-frame clones only, minus some. The data show about 99,000 clones, 70% to 90% seen once. Per germline, CDR1 SGHRS and CDR2 YFSETQ. The V and J ends lost 0 bases and 9 bases respectively, with 7 bases between them. The CDR3 contains 12 residues. Specimen: peripheral blood, collected on day 0 of AZD1222 vaccination. The sequence was obtained from an adult in good health. This chain joins TRBV5-1 and TRBJ2-1, with D unresolved. This CDR3 reads CASSLVASEQFF. The CDR3 DNA sequence: TGCGCCAGCAGCTTGGTTGCGAGTGAGCAGTTCTTC.